Each of the 5 T cell receptor beta chains below was sequenced from the same sample in a study of cytomegalovirus exposure and HLA in healthy donors. Repertoires were generated with immunoSEQ multiplex PCR, while TCRdb's copy carries only in-frame clones and drops some. The data contain about 220,000 clones, just over 90% of them singletons. The sequenced sample was PBMCs. Every receptor here comes from a woman under 30 in good health and CMV-seronegative.

The J gene is TRBJ1-1, the V gene TRBV5-1; D remains unclear. The CDR3 totals 13 residues. Germline V CDR1 and CDR2: SGHRS, YFSETQ. V gave up 4 bases and J gave up 4 bases, with 11 bases separating them. For the CDR3, the DNA is TGCGCCAGCAGCGGCGGGAGGGCCACTGAAGCTTTCTTT. It translates to CASSGGRATEAFF.

This chain joins TRBV15 and TRBJ2-1; the D gene is possibly TRBD2 (7 bases). Trimming left V 4 bases short and J 0 bases short, with 13 bases between. Germline V gene lookup returns CDR1 LNHNV and CDR2 YYDKDF (reference sequence). The CDR3 covers 16 residues. The CDR3 is CATSIGGGRSYNEQFF. The CDR3 DNA is TGTGCCACCAGCATTGGGGGGGGCCGCTCCTACAATGAGCAGTTCTTC.

The chain couples TRBV5-6 to TRBJ2-1; 7 bases are shared with TRBD1. CDR1 is SGHDT, CDR2 YYEEEE, per germline. The CDR3 loop spans 16 amino acids. V dropped 1 base and J dropped 6; count of bases not matched to a gene: 10. CDR3: CASSLHQGQRTNEQFF. The CDR3 bases are TGTGCCAGCAGCTTGCATCAGGGACAGCGGACCAATGAGCAGTTCTTC.

With respect to this clone: The same CDR3 is also encoded by other DNA sequences in this sample. V gene TRBV30 combines with J gene TRBJ2-7; 8 positions agree with TRBD2. V trimming: 1 base; J trimming: 0 bases; junction bases outside the gene matches: 2. The CDR3 has 14 amino acids. The germline CDR1 and CDR2 sequences are GTSNPN and SVGIG (reference sequence). The CDR3 bases are TGTGCCTGGAGTGGTCTAGCGGGCTCCTACGAGCAGTACTTC. Translating it yields CAWSGLAGSYEQYF.

This chain uses TRBV9 with TRBJ1-1; TRBD1 agrees at 7 bases. Germline V gene lookup returns CDR1 SGDLS and CDR2 YYNGEE. After removal of 3 bases from V and 1 base from J, the junction contained 9 bases not matched to a gene. This CDR3 region has 16 residues. CDR3 sequence: CASSAHRRGRNTEAFF. The CDR3 nucleotides are TGTGCCAGCAGCGCCCACCGCAGGGGGAGGAACACTGAAGCTTTCTTT.